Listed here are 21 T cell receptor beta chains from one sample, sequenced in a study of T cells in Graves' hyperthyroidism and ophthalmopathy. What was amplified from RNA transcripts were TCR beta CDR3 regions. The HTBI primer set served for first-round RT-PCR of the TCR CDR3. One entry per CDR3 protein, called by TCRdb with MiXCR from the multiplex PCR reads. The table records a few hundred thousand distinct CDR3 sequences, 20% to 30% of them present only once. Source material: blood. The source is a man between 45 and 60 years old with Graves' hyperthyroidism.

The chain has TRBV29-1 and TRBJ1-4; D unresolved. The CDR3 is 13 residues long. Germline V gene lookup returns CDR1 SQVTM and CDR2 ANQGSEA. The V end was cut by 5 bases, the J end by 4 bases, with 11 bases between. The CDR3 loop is CSVLGGSNEKLFF. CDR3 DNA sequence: TGCAGCGTTCTTGGCGGGAGTAATGAAAAACTGTTTTTT.

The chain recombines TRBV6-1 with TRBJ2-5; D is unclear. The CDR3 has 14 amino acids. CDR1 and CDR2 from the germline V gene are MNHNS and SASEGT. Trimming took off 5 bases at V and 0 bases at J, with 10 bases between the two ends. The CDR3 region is CASSRGLYQETQYF. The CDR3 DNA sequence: TGTGCCAGCAGTCGAGGATTGTACCAAGAGACCCAGTACTTC.

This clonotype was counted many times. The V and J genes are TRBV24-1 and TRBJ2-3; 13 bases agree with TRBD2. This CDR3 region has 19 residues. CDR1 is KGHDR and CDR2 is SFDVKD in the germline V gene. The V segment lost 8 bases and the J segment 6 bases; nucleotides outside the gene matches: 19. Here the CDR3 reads CATTEQAGTSGEISDTQYF. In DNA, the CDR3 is TGTGCCACCACCGAACAAGCCGGGACTAGCGGGGAAATCTCCGATACGCAGTATTTT.

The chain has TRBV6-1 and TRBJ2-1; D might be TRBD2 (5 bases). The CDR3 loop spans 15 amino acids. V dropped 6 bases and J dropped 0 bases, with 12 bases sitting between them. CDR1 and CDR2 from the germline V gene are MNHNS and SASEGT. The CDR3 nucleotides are TGTGCCAGCAGACTACTAGTCTCCTCCTACAATGAGCAGTTCTTC. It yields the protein CASRLLVSSYNEQFF.

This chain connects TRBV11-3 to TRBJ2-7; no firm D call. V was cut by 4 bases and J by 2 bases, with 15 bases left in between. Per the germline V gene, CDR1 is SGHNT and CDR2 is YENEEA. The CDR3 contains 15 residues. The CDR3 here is CASSSETIPTYEQYF. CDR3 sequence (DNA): TGTGCCAGCAGCTCCGAGACGATACCAACCTACGAGCAGTACTTC.

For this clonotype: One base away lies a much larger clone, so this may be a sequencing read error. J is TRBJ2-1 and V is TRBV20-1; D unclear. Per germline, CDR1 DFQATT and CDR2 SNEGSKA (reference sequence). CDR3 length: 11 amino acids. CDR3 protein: CSARAYNGQFF. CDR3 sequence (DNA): TGCAGTGCTAGGGCCTACAATGGGCAGTTCTTC.

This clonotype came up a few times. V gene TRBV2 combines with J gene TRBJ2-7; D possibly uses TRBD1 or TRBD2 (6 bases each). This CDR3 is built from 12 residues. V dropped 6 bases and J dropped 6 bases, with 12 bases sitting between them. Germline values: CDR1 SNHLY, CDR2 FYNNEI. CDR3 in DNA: TGTGCCAGCAGGTCGGGGGCCGGCGAGCAGTACTTC. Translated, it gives CASRSGAGEQYF.

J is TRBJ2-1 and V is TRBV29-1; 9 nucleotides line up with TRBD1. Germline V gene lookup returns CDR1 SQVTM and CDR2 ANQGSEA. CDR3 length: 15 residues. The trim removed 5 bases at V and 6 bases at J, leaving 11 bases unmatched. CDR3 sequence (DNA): TGCAGCGTTAGGACCGGGACAGGGTATCGCAATGAGCAGTTCTTC. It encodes CSVRTGTGYRNEQFF.

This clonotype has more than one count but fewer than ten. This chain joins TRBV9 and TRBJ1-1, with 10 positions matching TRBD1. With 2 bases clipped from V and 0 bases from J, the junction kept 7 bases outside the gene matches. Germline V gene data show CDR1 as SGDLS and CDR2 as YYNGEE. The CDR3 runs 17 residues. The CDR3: CASSVTGGGLLNTEAFF. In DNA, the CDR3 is TGTGCCAGCAGCGTGACAGGGGGCGGCCTCTTGAACACTGAAGCTTTCTTT.

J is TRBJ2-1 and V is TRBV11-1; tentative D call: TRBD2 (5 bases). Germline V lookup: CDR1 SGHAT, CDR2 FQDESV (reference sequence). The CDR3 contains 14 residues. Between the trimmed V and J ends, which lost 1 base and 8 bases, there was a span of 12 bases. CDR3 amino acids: CASSLDGNKDEQFF. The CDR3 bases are TGTGCCAGCAGCTTAGACGGGAACAAGGATGAGCAGTTCTTC.

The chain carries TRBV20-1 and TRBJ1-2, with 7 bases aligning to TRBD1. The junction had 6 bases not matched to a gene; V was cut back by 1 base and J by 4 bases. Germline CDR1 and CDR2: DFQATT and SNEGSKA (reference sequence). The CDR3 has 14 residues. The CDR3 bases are TGCAGTGCTAGAGGGGGAGGGGGCTCCTATGGCTACACCTTC. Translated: CSARGGGGSYGYTF.

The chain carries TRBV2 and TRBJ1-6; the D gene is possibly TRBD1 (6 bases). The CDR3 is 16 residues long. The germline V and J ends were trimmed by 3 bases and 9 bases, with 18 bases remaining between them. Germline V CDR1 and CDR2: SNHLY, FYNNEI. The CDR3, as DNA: TGTGCCAGCAGTGACGGTCGAACAGGGACGGGTTCACCCCTCCACTTT. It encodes CASSDGRTGTGSPLHF.

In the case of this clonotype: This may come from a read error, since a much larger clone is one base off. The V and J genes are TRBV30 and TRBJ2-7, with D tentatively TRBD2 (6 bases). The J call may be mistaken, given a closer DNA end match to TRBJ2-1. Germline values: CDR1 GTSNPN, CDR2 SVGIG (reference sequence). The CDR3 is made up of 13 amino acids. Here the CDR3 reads CAWSSGLAYEQFF. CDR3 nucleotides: TGTGCCTGGAGTTCGGGACTCGCCTACGAGCAGTTCTTC.

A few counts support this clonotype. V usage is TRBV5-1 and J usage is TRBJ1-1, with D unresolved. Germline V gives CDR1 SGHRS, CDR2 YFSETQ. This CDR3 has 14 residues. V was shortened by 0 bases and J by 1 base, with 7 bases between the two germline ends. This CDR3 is CASSLGAPNTEAFF. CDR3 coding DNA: TGCGCCAGCAGCTTGGGGGCCCCGAACACTGAAGCTTTCTTT.

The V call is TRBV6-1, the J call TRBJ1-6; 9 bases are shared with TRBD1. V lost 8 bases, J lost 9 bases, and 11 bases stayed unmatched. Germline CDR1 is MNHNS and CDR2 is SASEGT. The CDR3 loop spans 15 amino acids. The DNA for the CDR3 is TGTGCCAGCCAGAAATCCGGGACAGGGTCTTCACCCCTCCACTTT. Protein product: CASQKSGTGSSPLHF.

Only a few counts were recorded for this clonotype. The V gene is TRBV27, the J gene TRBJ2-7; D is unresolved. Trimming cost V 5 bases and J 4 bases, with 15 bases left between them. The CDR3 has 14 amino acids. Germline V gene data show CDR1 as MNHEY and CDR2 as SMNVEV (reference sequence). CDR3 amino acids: CASSQTIPSYEQYF. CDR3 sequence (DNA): TGTGCCAGCAGTCAGACCATCCCCTCTTACGAGCAGTACTTC.

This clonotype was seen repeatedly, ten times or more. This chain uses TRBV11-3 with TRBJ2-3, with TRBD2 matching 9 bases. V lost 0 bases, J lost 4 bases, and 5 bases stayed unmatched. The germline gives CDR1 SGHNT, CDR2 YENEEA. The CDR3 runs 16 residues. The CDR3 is CASSLEGLAGSDTQYF. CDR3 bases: TGTGCCAGCAGCTTAGAAGGCCTAGCGGGATCAGATACGCAGTATTTT.

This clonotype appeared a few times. CDR3 amino acids: CSAKDRGRTDTQYF. The CDR3 bases are TGCAGTGCTAAGGACAGGGGGCGCACAGATACGCAGTATTTT. The J gene is TRBJ2-3, the V gene TRBV20-1; 11 bases are shared with TRBD1. This CDR3 is 14 amino acids long. V shed 4 bases and J 1 base; nucleotides not matched to a gene: 1. The V gene's germline CDR1 is DFQATT and CDR2 SNEGSKA (reference sequence).

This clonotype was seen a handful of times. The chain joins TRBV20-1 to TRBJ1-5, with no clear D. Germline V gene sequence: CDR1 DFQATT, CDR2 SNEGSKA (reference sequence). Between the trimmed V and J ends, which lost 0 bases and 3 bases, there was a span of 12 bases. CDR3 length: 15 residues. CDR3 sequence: CSARDQFGANQPQHF. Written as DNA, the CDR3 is TGCAGTGCTAGAGATCAATTTGGAGCCAATCAGCCCCAGCATTTT.

The CDR3 protein is CASSVGVRQATYEQYF. CDR3 in DNA: TGTGCCAGCAGTGTGGGTGTCCGCCAGGCGACCTACGAGCAGTACTTC. The chain uses TRBV28 and TRBJ2-7; D unclear. Germline loops: CDR1 MDHEN, CDR2 SYDVKM. V was shortened by 5 bases and J by 2 bases, with 19 bases between the two germline ends. The CDR3 is 16 residues long.

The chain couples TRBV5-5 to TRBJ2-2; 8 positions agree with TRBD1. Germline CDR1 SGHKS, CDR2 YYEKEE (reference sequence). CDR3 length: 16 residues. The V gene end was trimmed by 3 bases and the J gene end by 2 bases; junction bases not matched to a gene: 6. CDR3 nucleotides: TGTGCCAGCAGCTCATCGACAGGGGTTAACACCGGGGAGCTGTTTTTT. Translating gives CASSSSTGVNTGELFF.